This TCR beta chain was documented in a study of shared clonotypes between healthy human individuals. Trimming cost V 7 bases and J 0 bases, with 13 bases left between them. Germline loops: CDR1 SNHLY, CDR2 FYNNEI. The CDR3 has 15 residues. Genomic DNA of every subset was divided equally among multiple immunoSEQ plates. Produced via immunoSEQ multiplex PCR; TCRdb's table is partial and in-frame only. The top ten clones hold around 0.4% of a sample with roughly 2,300,000 clones, approximately 90% of them seen once. Turning to this clone: What it binds is unknown.

Overall study results and limits: Rarefaction analysis demonstrated incomplete sorted-subset sequencing notwithstanding large depth.

The receptor was derived from a man aged 18-30 years in good health. Some clones in this sample may be carry-over from other donors' samples. The sample consisted of naive CD4+ T cells from PBMCs. Stated subset: CD45RA+ positively selected. V usage is TRBV2 and J usage is TRBJ2-1; D may be TRBD2 (5 bases). CDR3 sequence: CASTGGYGSYNEQFF. CDR3 bases: TGTGCCAGCACCGGAGGTTATGGCTCCTACAATGAGCAGTTCTTC.